The entry below describes one T cell receptor beta chain. Its antigen is unknown. The CDR3 is 15 residues long. Germline V gene data show CDR1 as LNHDA and CDR2 as SQIVND (reference sequence). V was trimmed by 5 bases and J by 0 bases, leaving 11 bases between them. This entry is derived from a study of beta chain features in type 1 diabetes. Study as a whole: The number of sorted cells examined across all samples was some 100 million.

The study reverse transcribed the entire isolated RNA, so it sequenced expressed TCRB transcripts. Sequenced by immunoSEQ multiplex PCR; TCRdb stores in-frame clones only, minus some. The table has 130,000 to 150,000 clones, more than 9% seen once. Findings and limits, study-wide: Patients showed naive, central memory and Treg TCRB repertoires that appeared more similar than those of healthy donors. Moderate yet significant TCRB CDR3 shortening was seen in Type 1 diabetes patients in all four CD4+ subsets. For type 1 diabetes patients, VDJ junctions showed fewer insertions and more deletions.

V is TRBV19 and J is TRBJ1-5; weak D call: TRBD1 (5 bases). The specimen was naive CD4+ T cells from blood. This clonotype was obtained from a man between 18 and 29 years old in good health. CDR3 DNA sequence: TGTGCCAGTAGTCCCGACAGTTATAGCAATCAGCCCCAGCATTTT. Translation gives CASSPDSYSNQPQHF.